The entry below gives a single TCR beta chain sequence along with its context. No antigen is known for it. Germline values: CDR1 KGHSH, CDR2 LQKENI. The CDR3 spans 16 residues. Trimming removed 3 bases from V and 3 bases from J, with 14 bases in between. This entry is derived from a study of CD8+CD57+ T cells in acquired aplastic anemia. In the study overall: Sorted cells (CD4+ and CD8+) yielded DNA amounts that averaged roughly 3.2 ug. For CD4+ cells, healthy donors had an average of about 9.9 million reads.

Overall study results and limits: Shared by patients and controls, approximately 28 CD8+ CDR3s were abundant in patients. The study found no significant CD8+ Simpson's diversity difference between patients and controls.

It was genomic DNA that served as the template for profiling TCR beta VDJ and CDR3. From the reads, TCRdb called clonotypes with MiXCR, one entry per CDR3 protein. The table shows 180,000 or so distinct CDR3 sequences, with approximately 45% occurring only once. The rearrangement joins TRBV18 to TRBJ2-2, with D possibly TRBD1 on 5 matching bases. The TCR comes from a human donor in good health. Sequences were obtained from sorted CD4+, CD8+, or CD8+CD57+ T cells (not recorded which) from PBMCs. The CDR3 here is CASSPRPTEYTGELFF. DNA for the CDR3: TGTGCCAGCTCACCCAGACCGACAGAGTACACCGGGGAGCTGTTTTTT.